A selection of T cell receptor beta chains follows, all from one sample in a study of T-cell memory formation after mild COVID-19. Via MiXCR, TCRdb re-called the 5' RACE reads, giving one row per CDR3 protein. The sample holds roughly 240,000 distinct CDR3 sequences, less than 20% seen once. Input material: PBMCs or a T cell subset sorted from them (not recorded which). All receptors derive from an adult woman who had mild COVID-19 (a few samples of this study predate the infection). Cell type and time point are not known. CDR3s include the opening cysteine and the closing phenylalanine or tryptophan. Fields, in order: CDR3 DNA, CDR3 protein, D gene, V gene, J gene, clone size. A D gene is named only where the DNA matches it firmly. Size values are once, few and many counts, or a class for expanded clones, and some rows have none.

TGTGCCAGCAGCACCCTGGGGGGGTGGAGTGAAAAACTGTTTTTT	CASSTLGGWSEKLFF	.	TRBV7-3	TRBJ1-4	.
TGTGCCAGCGGCCAAATAGCGGGGAGCACAGATACGCAGTATTTT	CASGQIAGSTDTQYF	TRBD2	TRBV5-6	TRBJ2-3	few
TGTGCCAGCAGTGAATATGCAGGGGTCACCGGGGAGCTGTTTTTT	CASSEYAGVTGELFF	.	TRBV25-1	TRBJ2-2	.
TGTGCCAGCTCTACCGTGGGGGACGAGCAGTACTTC	CASSTVGDEQYF	.	TRBV18	TRBJ2-7	.
TGTGCCATCAGCCAAGCACCCGACTATGGCTACACCTTC	CAISQAPDYGYTF	.	TRBV10-3	TRBJ1-2	few
TGTGCCAGCAGTGAGAAAGTTTGGGGTCTGGGCCTAGATACGCAGTATTTT	CASSEKVWGLGLDTQYF	.	TRBV2	TRBJ2-3	.
TGCAGTGCTAGAGTCGGGACAGCTCACTATGGCTACACCTTC	CSARVGTAHYGYTF	TRBD1	TRBV20-1	TRBJ1-2	few
TGTGCCAGCAGCCAGTGGGACACAGCCTACGAGCAGTACTTC	CASSQWDTAYEQYF	.	TRBV3-1	TRBJ2-7	few
TGTGCCAGCAGTTACTCGAAGGGACTTGAGCAGTTCTTC	CASSYSKGLEQFF	.	TRBV6-6	TRBJ2-1	.
TGTGCCAGCAGCTTAGAGGCCGGGAGAAAGGAGCAGTTCTTC	CASSLEAGRKEQFF	.	TRBV11-2	TRBJ2-1	few
TGCGCCAGCAGCCTCCTGACTTTC	CASSLLTF	.	TRBV5-1	TRBJ2-6	few
TGCGCCAGCAGCCCAGGGGCCCAGAGCACAGATACGCAGTATTTT	CASSPGAQSTDTQYF	.	TRBV5-1	TRBJ2-3	few
TGTGCCAGCAGCAACCAACGACACAGGGGCACTGAAGCTTTCTTT	CASSNQRHRGTEAFF	TRBD1	TRBV7-2	TRBJ1-1	few
TGTGCCAGCAGCGTATCGCTAGCTGGGAGGGATACGCAGTATTTT	CASSVSLAGRDTQYF	.	TRBV7-9	TRBJ2-3	.
TGTGCCTGGACAACCCCTGGGGGTTACTATGGCTACACCTTC	CAWTTPGGYYGYTF	.	TRBV30	TRBJ1-2	few
TGTGCCAGTAGACAGGGGTCCACCGGGCAGTACTTC	CASRQGSTGQYF	TRBD1	TRBV12-3/TRBV12-4	TRBJ2-7	.
TGTGCCAGCACCTCCGCTGTAGCGGGGGGACCCAATGAGCAGTTCTTC	CASTSAVAGGPNEQFF	TRBD2	TRBV6-5	TRBJ2-1	.
TGTGCCAGCAGCCAATGGACAGGCGGCGATCAGCCCCAGCATTTT	CASSQWTGGDQPQHF	TRBD1	TRBV3-1	TRBJ1-5	.
TGTGCCAGCAGCCTCCCCGCGAAAGAGACCCAGTACTTC	CASSLPAKETQYF	.	TRBV7-2	TRBJ2-5	few
TGTGCCAGCAGTTTTCGGCGAGGTGCTGGGGCCAACGTCCTGACTTTC	CASSFRRGAGANVLTF	.	TRBV27	TRBJ2-6	few
TGTGCCAGCGCGGTAATGGCGGGAGGTCCTCATGAGCAGTTCTTC	CASAVMAGGPHEQFF	TRBD2	TRBV12-3/TRBV12-4	TRBJ2-1	.
TGTGCCAGCAGCCAAGCCAGCGGGCCGGTCAGGGAGCTGTTTTTT	CASSQASGPVRELFF	.	TRBV14	TRBJ2-2	.
TGTGCCAGCAGCGTCTTCACGGGAGGGACAGATACGCAGTATTTT	CASSVFTGGTDTQYF	TRBD2	TRBV9	TRBJ2-3	few
TGTGCCAGCAGCGCCCGCGGCAACACTGAAGCTTTCTTT	CASSARGNTEAFF	.	TRBV3-1	TRBJ1-1	.
TGTGCCACCAGTGATTCCGGGACATCCCGCTATGGCTACACCTTC	CATSDSGTSRYGYTF	.	TRBV24-1	TRBJ1-2	many
TGCGCCAGCTCCTACGTGGGAGGCACTGAAGCTTTCTTT	CASSYVGGTEAFF	.	TRBV5-1	TRBJ1-1	few
TGTGCCAGCAGTTACTCCGACATTCTGAACACCGGGGAGCTGTTTTTT	CASSYSDILNTGELFF	.	TRBV6-5	TRBJ2-2	few
TGTGCCAGCACGGTTGAGGGACAGGGGATGCTAGCGGTATACAATGAGCAGTTCTTC	CASTVEGQGMLAVYNEQFF	TRBD1	TRBV7-8	TRBJ2-1	many
TGTGCCAGTAGTATAGGTGTCGGGGGACAGGGGGCTACAAACACCTTC	CASSIGVGGQGATNTF	TRBD1	TRBV19	TRBJ1-2	few
TGTGCCAGCAGCTTAGTCCGGACAGGGGTGGGAGGCTACACCTTC	CASSLVRTGVGGYTF	TRBD1	TRBV7-2	TRBJ1-2	few
TGCAGCGTTGTTGTGTACACTGAAGCTTTCTTT	CSVVVYTEAFF	.	TRBV29-1	TRBJ1-1	.
TGTGCCAGCAGTGACTCGGGACTAGCGGGACGGTTCTTC	CASSDSGLAGRFF	TRBD2	TRBV6-4	TRBJ2-1	.
TGTGCCAGCAGTGCTCAGTCCTCTGGAAACACCATATATTTT	CASSAQSSGNTIYF	.	TRBV2	TRBJ1-3	few
TGTGCCAGCAGCCCCTTGCACGGGGGAGGGACTAATGAAAAACTGTTTTTT	CASSPLHGGGTNEKLFF	.	TRBV4-2	TRBJ1-4	few
TGCGCCAGCAGCTGGTCTAGCGGGGGGATAGCGGTGGCAGATACGCAGTATTTT	CASSWSSGGIAVADTQYF	TRBD2	TRBV5-1	TRBJ2-3	many
TGTGCCAGCAGCTTAGCGCTGGGGACAGGCCAAGAGACCCAGTACTTC	CASSLALGTGQETQYF	TRBD1	TRBV7-2	TRBJ2-5	.